This entry is about one T cell receptor beta chain. One end of the junction fails to match germline, which may point to a read error. The CDR3 has 13 residues. Per germline, CDR1 MGHRA and CDR2 YSYEKL. The data belong to a study of T cells after yellow fever vaccination. Study-level background: SMART-Seq v4 Ultra Low Input prepared the low-cell-number fractions.

In TCRdb, the 5' RACE reads were re-called with MiXCR into one record per CDR3 protein. The profile covers 400,000 or so distinct CDR3 sequences, with roughly 20% appearing a single time and over 15% taken by the ten largest. The specimen was PBMCs, collected before the yellow fever booster vaccination. The V call is TRBV4-1, the J call TRBJ2-7; D is unclear. This clonotype was obtained from a young man who received the YFV17D yellow fever vaccine. CDR3: CASSREINYEQDF. CDR3 DNA sequence: TGCGCCAGCAGCAGAGAGATAAACTACGAGCAGGACTTC.